The T cell receptor (beta chain) described here comes from a study of cytomegalovirus exposure and HLA in healthy donors. This clone appeared a few times. The CDR3 has 11 residues. In germline, CDR1 is MGHDK, CDR2 SYGVNS. Trimming shortened V by 3 bases and J by 4 bases, and 4 bases separated the two germline ends. The PCR made use of 60 Vbeta and 13 Jbeta primers. Assay: immunoSEQ multiplex PCR; the TCRdb copy retains only in-frame clones and omits some. The sample lists more than 95,000 clones; around 82% were seen once. This receptor was obtained from a woman between 35 and 50 years old in good health and CMV-seropositive. The sequenced sample consisted of PBMCs. The V gene is TRBV25-1, the J gene TRBJ2-7; D unresolved. The DNA of the CDR3 is TGTGCCAGCAGTGAGACTTACGAGCAGTACTTC. Translating gives CASSETYEQYF.